This T cell receptor (beta chain) came from a study of cytomegalovirus exposure and HLA in healthy donors. Concerning this clone: Its antigen is unknown.

Germline CDR1 reads MDHEN; CDR2 reads SYDVKM. The CDR3 contains 16 residues. V dropped 1 base and J dropped 3; count of bases not matched to a gene: 6. Study-level results: In vitro experiments confirmed that a few CMV-associated chains were specific for CMV antigens. Some V segments, TRBV6-2 and TRBV6-3 among them, were indistinguishable and were therefore excluded.

The PCR had 60 Vbeta and 13 Jbeta primers. Per the original data handling: Some 10 million of about 80 million unique TCR beta chains were shared, per a later count. Assay: immunoSEQ multiplex PCR; the TCRdb copy retains only in-frame clones and omits some. The DNA was the basis for D and trimming; V, J and clone size are from that table. The sample holds about 100,000 clones, around 81% seen once. The source is a woman aged 65 to 85 in good health and CMV-seropositive. The genes are TRBV28 and TRBJ2-3; 8 bases are a match to TRBD2. The sequencing input was PBMCs. The CDR3 DNA reads as TGTGCCAGCAGTTTATTGGGTAGCGGGACAACAGATACGCAGTATTTT. Translated, it gives CASSLLGSGTTDTQYF.